One sample yielded the 15 T cell receptor beta chains listed below, sequenced in a study of blood T cell repertoires in COVID-19. Measured with immunoSEQ multiplex PCR; TCRdb has only the in-frame clones, and not every one. Among about 120,000 clones listed, over 75% were seen once. Sequenced input: peripheral blood. These receptors came from a man between 70 and 80 years old with active or convalescent COVID-19.

The chain has TRBV7-9 and TRBJ2-2; 7 bases are shared with TRBD1. The junction had 7 bases not matched to a gene; V was cut back by 11 bases and J by 4 bases. The CDR3 sequence is 13 residues long. Per germline, CDR1 SEHNR and CDR2 FQNEAQ (reference sequence). CDR3 sequence (DNA): TGTGCCGTAACAGGGGCGGGCACCGGGGAGCTGTTTTTT. Its translation is CAVTGAGTGELFF. The whole variable domain, remainder taken from reference TRBV7-9 and TRBJ2-2, is DTGVSQNPRHKITKRGQNVTFRCDPISEHNRLYWYRQTLGQGPEFLTYFQNEAQLEKSRLLSDRFSAERPKGSFSTLEIQRTEQGDSAMYLCAVTGAGTGELFFGEGSRLTVL.

V is TRBV24-1 and J is TRBJ2-5, with 11 bases fitting TRBD2. The ends lost 3 bases at V and 7 bases at J; junction bases unmatched: 9. From germline, CDR1 is KGHDR and CDR2 SFDVKD. The CDR3 is 16 residues long. In DNA, the CDR3 is TGTGCCACCAGTGATGCCGGGACTAGCGGCTCGTGGACCCAGTACTTC. It translates to CATSDAGTSGSWTQYF.

The chain employs TRBV6-6 and TRBJ2-1; 8 bases line up with TRBD2. The CDR3 has 14 residues. Germline V gene lookup returns CDR1 MNHNY and CDR2 SVGAGI (reference sequence). Trimming removed 6 bases from V and 8 bases from J; junction bases left unmatched: 9. CDR3 sequence reads: CASRPGTRVDEQFF. The CDR3 nucleotides read TGTGCCAGCAGACCCGGGACTAGGGTGGATGAGCAGTTCTTC.

With regard to this clone: A junction end diverges from the germline sequence, so it may reflect a read error. V is TRBV16 and J is TRBJ1-2, with D perhaps TRBD1 (5 bases). CDR3 length: 14 amino acids. Germline loops: CDR1 KGHSY, CDR2 FQNENV. The CDR3, as DNA: TGTGCCAGCAGCCAAGGGCCGACAGTTCTCATCCTTTCCTTC. Its translation is CASSQGPTVLILSF.

The genes are TRBV28 and TRBJ2-7, with a weak D call TRBD1 (5 bases). Germline V gene sequence: CDR1 MDHEN, CDR2 SYDVKM. The CDR3 sequence is 14 residues long. The V end lost 3 bases, the J end lost 0 bases, and 9 bases lay between the germline ends. CDR3 sequence: CASSLGQNSYEQYF. Written as DNA, the CDR3 is TGTGCCAGCAGTTTGGGGCAGAACTCCTACGAGCAGTACTTC.

The chain uses TRBV28 and TRBJ1-2, with TRBD1 matching over 7 bases. V shed 4 bases, J shed 4 bases, and the junction held 3 bases outside the gene matches. CDR1 MDHEN and CDR2 SYDVKM come from the germline V gene. The CDR3 length is 13 residues. CDR3 DNA sequence: TGTGCCAGCAGTTACGACAGGGCCTATGGCTACACCTTC. This translates into CASSYDRAYGYTF.

This clone turned up a few times. Within the sample, other DNA sequences also encode this same CDR3. This chain uses TRBV21-1 with TRBJ2-7; TRBD1 is the table's D call and was not checked against the DNA. TRBV21-1 is given as a pseudogene. The length of the CDR3 is 17 residues. In DNA, the CDR3 is TGTGCCAGCAGCAAAGCGCAGGAAGAGACAGGAGCCTACGAGCAGTACTTC. Its translation is CASSKAQEETGAYEQYF.

This clone showed up just a few times. The chain carries TRBV27 and TRBJ1-6; D is perhaps TRBD1 (6 bases). The CDR3 totals 13 residues. Deletions cut 6 bases from V and 15 bases from J, with 18 bases between. In germline, CDR1 is MNHEY, CDR2 SMNVEV (reference sequence). The CDR3 is CASRGGGNGRLHF. The CDR3, as DNA: TGTGCCAGCAGAGGGGGGGGTAATGGGCGCCTCCACTTT.

V is TRBV27 and J is TRBJ1-6; D perhaps matches TRBD1 (5 bases). The CDR3 length is 13 residues. The germline V gene has CDR1 MNHEY and CDR2 SMNVEV (reference sequence). Deletions cut 8 bases from V and 8 bases from J, with 13 bases between. CDR3 sequence: CASGQGEYSPLHF. In nucleotides, the CDR3 is TGTGCCAGCGGCCAAGGGGAATATTCACCCCTCCACTTT.

The genes are TRBV2 and TRBJ2-7, with D hard to call. V dropped 6 bases and J dropped 0 bases, with 12 bases sitting between them. CDR1 and CDR2 from the germline V gene are SNHLY and FYNNEI. This CDR3 is 14 amino acids long. The CDR3 DNA follows: TGTGCCAGCAGCACCGACTTCAACTCCTACGAGCAGTACTTC. Translated, it gives CASSTDFNSYEQYF.

The gene calls are TRBV28 and TRBJ1-1, with D tentatively TRBD1 (5 bases). CDR1 is MDHEN and CDR2 is SYDVKM in the germline V gene. This CDR3 is 13 amino acids long. V was trimmed by 10 bases and J by 12 bases, leaving 24 bases between them. CDR3 loop: CATWSGGGELPFF. DNA for the CDR3: TGTGCCACTTGGTCCGGGGGGGGAGAGCTACCTTTCTTT.

The chain employs TRBV5-1 and TRBJ2-1; TRBD2 agrees at 8 bases. Losses at the gene ends were 4 bases for V and 5 bases for J; bases not matched to a gene: 8. CDR1 and CDR2 (germline): SGHRS, YFSETQ. The CDR3 is made up of 15 amino acids. CDR3 region: CASSTRTSGDNEQFF. The CDR3 nucleotides are TGCGCCAGCAGCACGCGAACTAGCGGAGACAATGAGCAGTTCTTC.

The V and J genes are TRBV5-1 and TRBJ1-6; 9 nucleotides align to TRBD1. Germline V gives CDR1 SGHRS, CDR2 YFSETQ. This CDR3 has 17 residues. Trimming cost V 0 bases and J 7 bases; bases outside gene matches: 8. Here the CDR3 reads CASSLEGGTGTNSPLHF. The DNA for the CDR3 is TGCGCCAGCAGCTTGGAAGGGGGGACAGGGACGAATTCACCCCTCCACTTT.

The chain has TRBV9 and TRBJ2-2; possibly TRBD2 for D (6 bases). The ends were cut back, 3 bases at V and 5 bases at J, with 17 bases in the middle. The CDR3 has 16 amino acids. CDR1 and CDR2 from the germline V gene are SGDLS and YYNGEE. CDR3 sequence (DNA): TGTGCCAGCAGCGGGTTGTCGGGAGCGGTTACCGGGGAGCTGTTTTTT. Its protein is CASSGLSGAVTGELFF.

With regard to this clone: Within the sample, other DNA sequences also encode this same CDR3. The DNA of the CDR3 is TGCGCCAGCAGCTTCAGCGTGAACACTGAAGCTTTCTTT. Protein: CASSFSVNTEAFF. This chain joins TRBV5-1 and TRBJ1-1; D not certain. Trimming removed 2 bases at V and 0 bases at J, with 5 bases between. CDR3 length equals 13 residues. The germline V gene has CDR1 SGHRS and CDR2 YFSETQ.